A single sample is the source of the 9 T cell receptor beta chains below, sequenced in a study of tumor T cells in aggressive B-cell lymphoma. TCRdb keeps only in-frame clones here, not all; method: immunoSEQ multiplex PCR. The table records a few thousand clones, approximately 90% of them present only once. Input material: tumor tissue. Receptor source: an adult with diffuse large B cell lymphoma.

This clone appeared a single time. This chain uses TRBV6-5 with TRBJ2-1; TRBD1 aligns across 9 bases. The CDR3 spans 14 residues. Per the germline V gene, CDR1 is MNHEY and CDR2 is SVGAGI. V was clipped by 10 bases and J by 3 bases; unmatched bases: 7. CDR3 loop: CATSGTGRYNEQFF. CDR3 DNA: TGTGCCACCTCCGGGACAGGGCGCTACAATGAGCAGTTCTTC.

Concerning this clone itself: A read error may produce the germline difference seen at one junction end. The chain has TRBV29-1 and TRBJ1-1; the D is unclear. Germline V CDR1 and CDR2: SQVTM, ANQGSEA. The CDR3 is made up of 13 amino acids. Here the CDR3 DNA reads TGCAGCGTTTCAATCGTTGTGAACATTGAAGCTTTCTTT. Translating gives CSVSIVVNIEAFF.

The genes are TRBV2 and TRBJ2-7; D might be TRBD2 (6 bases). The germline V gene encodes CDR1 SNHLY and CDR2 FYNNEI. Trimming stripped 0 bases from V and 6 bases from J, with 12 bases between. The CDR3 covers 14 residues. This CDR3 is CASSEAEGFSEQYF. In DNA form, the CDR3 reads TGTGCCAGCAGTGAAGCGGAGGGGTTTAGCGAGCAGTACTTC.

This sequence joins TRBV15 and TRBJ1-5, with 8 bases identical to TRBD1. V trimming: 5 bases; J trimming: 7 bases; junction bases outside the gene matches: 10. The CDR3 is 15 amino acids. Looked up from germline, CDR1 is LNHNV and CDR2 is YYDKDF (reference sequence). The CDR3 region is CATSSPRQGRQPQHF. CDR3 coding DNA: TGTGCCACCAGCTCGCCGCGACAGGGGAGGCAGCCCCAGCATTTT.

The rearrangement links TRBV5-4 to TRBJ2-3, with D perhaps matching TRBD2 (6 bases). Trimming pared 6 bases from V and 6 bases from J, leaving 11 bases between. Germline lookup yields CDR1 SGHNT and CDR2 YYREEE (reference sequence). The CDR3 is 12 amino acids. The CDR3 region is CASNRRGDTQYF. Here the CDR3 DNA reads TGTGCCAGCAACCGCCGGGGGGATACGCAGTATTTT.

The sample holds a few counts of this clone. The chain links TRBV25-1 to TRBJ1-2; 7 bases are a match to TRBD1. Germline CDR1 and CDR2: MGHDK and SYGVNS. The ends lost 4 bases at V and 2 bases at J; junction bases unmatched: 4. This CDR3 region has 14 residues. For the CDR3, the DNA is TGTGCCAGCAGTGGGGCAGGGGGAAACTATGGCTACACCTTC. Encoded protein: CASSGAGGNYGYTF.

The rearrangement uses TRBV11-2 and TRBJ1-5; D not certain. V was cut by 2 bases and J by 3 bases, with 11 bases left in between. The CDR3 length is 15 residues. Per the germline V gene, CDR1 is SGHAT and CDR2 is FQNNGV. The CDR3 DNA reads as TGTGCCAGCAGCTTAACCGTCGGGGACAATCAGCCCCAGCATTTT. It encodes CASSLTVGDNQPQHF.

The chain is built from TRBV6-5 and TRBJ2-7; D unclear. The CDR3 extends over 12 amino acids. CDR1 MNHEY and CDR2 SVGAGI come from the germline V gene. With 7 bases removed from V and 0 bases from J, the gap between germline ends came to 7 bases. The CDR3 protein is CASTDSSYEQYF. The CDR3 coding sequence is TGTGCCAGCACTGATAGCTCCTACGAGCAGTACTTC.

The genes are TRBV10-3 and TRBJ2-1; D is unresolved. V dropped 4 bases and J dropped 0 bases, with 13 bases sitting between them. Looked up from germline, CDR1 is ENHRY and CDR2 is SYGVKD. The CDR3 sequence is 16 residues long. CDR3 region: CAISGVDRNSYNEQFF. In nucleotides, the CDR3 is TGTGCCATCAGTGGCGTAGATCGCAACTCCTACAATGAGCAGTTCTTC.